This entry features one T cell receptor (beta chain) sequence. Antigen unknown. This specimen comes from a study of T cell responses to AZD1222 COVID-19 vaccine. Background on the study: The study pooled second doses at about 4 or about 12 weeks. Study conclusions and caveats: Samples come after the peak T cell response, not at day 14.

Generated by immunoSEQ multiplex PCR, the TCRdb table keeps only in-frame clones and is missing some. Seen here are 60,000 to 75,000 clones, around nine tenths observed once, and the top ten hold roughly 5%. Looked up from germline, CDR1 is LGHNA and CDR2 is YNFKEQ. The V end lost 0 bases, the J end lost 2 bases, and 7 bases lay between the germline ends. The CDR3 runs to 15 residues. The chain recombines TRBV4-2 with TRBJ1-4; D possibly corresponds to TRBD1 (5 bases). The TCR originated in an adult in good health. The starting material was peripheral blood, obtained on day 0 of AZD1222 vaccination. The CDR3: CASSQDRGTNEKLFF. CDR3 DNA sequence: TGTGCCAGCAGCCAAGATCGGGGGACTAATGAAAAACTGTTTTTT.